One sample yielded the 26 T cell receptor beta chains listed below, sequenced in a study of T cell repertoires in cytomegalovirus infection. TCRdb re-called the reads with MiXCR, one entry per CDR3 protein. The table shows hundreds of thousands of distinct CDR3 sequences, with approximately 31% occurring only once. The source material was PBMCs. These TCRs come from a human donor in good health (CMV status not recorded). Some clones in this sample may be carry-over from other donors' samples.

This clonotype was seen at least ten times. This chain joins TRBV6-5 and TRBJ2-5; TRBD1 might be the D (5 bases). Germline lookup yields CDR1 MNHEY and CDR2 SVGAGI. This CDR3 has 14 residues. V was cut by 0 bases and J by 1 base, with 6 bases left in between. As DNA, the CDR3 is TGTGCCAGCAGTTACTCGACAGCCCAAGAGACCCAGTACTTC. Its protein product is CASSYSTAQETQYF.

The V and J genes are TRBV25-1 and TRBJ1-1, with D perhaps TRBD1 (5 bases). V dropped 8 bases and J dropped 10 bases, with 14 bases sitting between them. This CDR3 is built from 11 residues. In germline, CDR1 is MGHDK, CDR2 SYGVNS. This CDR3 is CASLFAGGAFF. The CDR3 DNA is TGTGCCAGCCTGTTTGCTGGGGGAGCTTTCTTT.

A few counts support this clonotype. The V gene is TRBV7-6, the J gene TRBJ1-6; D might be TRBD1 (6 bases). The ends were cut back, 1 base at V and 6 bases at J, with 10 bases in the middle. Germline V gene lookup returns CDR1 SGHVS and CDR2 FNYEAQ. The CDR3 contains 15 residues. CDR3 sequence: CASSLGPDSNSPLHF. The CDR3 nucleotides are TGTGCCAGCAGCTTAGGTCCGGACAGTAATTCACCCCTCCACTTT.

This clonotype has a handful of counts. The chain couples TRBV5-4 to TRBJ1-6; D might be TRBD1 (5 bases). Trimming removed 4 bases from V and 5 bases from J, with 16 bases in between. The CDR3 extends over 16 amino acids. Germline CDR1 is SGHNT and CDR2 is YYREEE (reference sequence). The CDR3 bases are TGTGCCAGCAGCCCTAGTCAGGGTATTGATAATTCACCCCTCCACTTT. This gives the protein CASSPSQGIDNSPLHF.

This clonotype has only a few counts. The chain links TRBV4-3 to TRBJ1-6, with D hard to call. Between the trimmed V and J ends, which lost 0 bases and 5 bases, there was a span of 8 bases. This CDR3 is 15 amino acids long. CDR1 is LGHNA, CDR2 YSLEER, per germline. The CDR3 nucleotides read TGCGCCAGCAGCCAAGATTTCAGAGATAATTCACCCCTCCACTTT. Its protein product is CASSQDFRDNSPLHF.

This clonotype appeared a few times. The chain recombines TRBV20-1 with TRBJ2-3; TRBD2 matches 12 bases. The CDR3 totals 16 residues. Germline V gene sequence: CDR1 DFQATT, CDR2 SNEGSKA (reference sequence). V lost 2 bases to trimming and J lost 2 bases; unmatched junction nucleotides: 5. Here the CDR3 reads CSARQLAGGDTDTQYF. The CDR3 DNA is TGCAGTGCTAGACAACTAGCGGGGGGTGACACAGATACGCAGTATTTT.

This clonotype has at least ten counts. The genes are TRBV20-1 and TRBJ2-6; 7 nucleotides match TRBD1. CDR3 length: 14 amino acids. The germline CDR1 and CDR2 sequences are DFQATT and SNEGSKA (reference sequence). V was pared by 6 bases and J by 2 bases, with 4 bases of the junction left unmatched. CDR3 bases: TGCAGTGCACCAGGGGGAGCTGGGGCCAACGTCCTGACTTTC. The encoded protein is CSAPGGAGANVLTF.

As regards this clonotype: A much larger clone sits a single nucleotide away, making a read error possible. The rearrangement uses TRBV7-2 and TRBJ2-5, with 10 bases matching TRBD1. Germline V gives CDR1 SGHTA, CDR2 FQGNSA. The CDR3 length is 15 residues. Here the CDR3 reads CASSEDRGRVETPYF. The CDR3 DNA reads TGTGCCAGCAGCGAAGACAGGGGGCGGGTAGAGACCCCGTACTTC.

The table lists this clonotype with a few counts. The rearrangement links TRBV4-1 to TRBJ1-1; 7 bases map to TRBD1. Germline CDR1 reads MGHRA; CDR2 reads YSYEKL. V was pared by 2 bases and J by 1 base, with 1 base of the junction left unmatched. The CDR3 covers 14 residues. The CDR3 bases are TGCGCCAGCAGCCAACACAGGGGGAACACTGAAGCTTTCTTT. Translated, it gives CASSQHRGNTEAFF.

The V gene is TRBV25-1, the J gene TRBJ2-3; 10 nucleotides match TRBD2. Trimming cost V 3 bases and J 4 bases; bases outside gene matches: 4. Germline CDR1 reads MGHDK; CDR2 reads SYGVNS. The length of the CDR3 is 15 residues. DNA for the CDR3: TGTGCCAGCAGTGATGCTAGCGGGGGTTCAGATACGCAGTATTTT. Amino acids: CASSDASGGSDTQYF.

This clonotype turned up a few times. CDR3 in DNA: TGTGCCAGCAGCGCTCCCCGGACAGGCGTTGGCACCATATATTTT. It yields the protein CASSAPRTGVGTIYF. The rearrangement links TRBV2 to TRBJ1-3, with 7 bases identical to TRBD1. V lost 6 bases to trimming and J lost 9 bases; unmatched junction nucleotides: 14. Germline V gene sequence: CDR1 SNHLY, CDR2 FYNNEI. CDR3 size: 15 residues.

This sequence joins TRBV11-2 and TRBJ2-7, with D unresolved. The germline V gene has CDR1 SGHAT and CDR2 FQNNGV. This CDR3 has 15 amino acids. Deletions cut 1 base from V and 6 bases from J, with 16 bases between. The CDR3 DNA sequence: TGTGCCAGCAGCTTAGGGGGTGGACGGGTAGGCGAGCAGTACTTC. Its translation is CASSLGGGRVGEQYF.

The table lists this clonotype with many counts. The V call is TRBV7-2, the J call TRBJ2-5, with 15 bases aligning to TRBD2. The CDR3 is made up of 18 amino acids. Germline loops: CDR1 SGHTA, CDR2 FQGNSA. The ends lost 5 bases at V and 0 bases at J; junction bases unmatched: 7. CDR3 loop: CASSPTGLAGGHQETQYF. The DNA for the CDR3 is TGTGCCAGCAGCCCCACGGGACTAGCGGGGGGTCACCAAGAGACCCAGTACTTC.

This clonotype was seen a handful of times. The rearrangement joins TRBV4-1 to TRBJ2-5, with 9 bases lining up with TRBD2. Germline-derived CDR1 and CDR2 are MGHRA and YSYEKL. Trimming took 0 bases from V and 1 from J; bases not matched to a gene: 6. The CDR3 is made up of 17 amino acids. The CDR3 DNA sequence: TGCGCCAGCAGCCAAGATGTAGCGGGGGCCGTCCAAGAGACCCAGTACTTC. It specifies CASSQDVAGAVQETQYF.

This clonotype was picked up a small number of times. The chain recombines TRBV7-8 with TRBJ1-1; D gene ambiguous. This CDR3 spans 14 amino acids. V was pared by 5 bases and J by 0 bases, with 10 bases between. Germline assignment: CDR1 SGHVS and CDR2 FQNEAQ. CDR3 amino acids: CASSPQIMNTEAFF. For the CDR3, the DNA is TGTGCCAGCAGCCCACAGATCATGAACACTGAAGCTTTCTTT.

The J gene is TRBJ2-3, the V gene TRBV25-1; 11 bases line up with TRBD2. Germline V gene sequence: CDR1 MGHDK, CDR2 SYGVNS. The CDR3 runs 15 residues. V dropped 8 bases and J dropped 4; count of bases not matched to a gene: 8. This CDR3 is CASRPGLAVSDTQYF. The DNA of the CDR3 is TGTGCCAGCCGGCCGGGACTAGCGGTATCAGATACGCAGTATTTT.

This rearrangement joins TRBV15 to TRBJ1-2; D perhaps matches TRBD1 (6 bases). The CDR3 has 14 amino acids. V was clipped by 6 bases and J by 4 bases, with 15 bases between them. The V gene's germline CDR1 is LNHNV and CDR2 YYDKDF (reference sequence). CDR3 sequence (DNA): TGTGCCACCAGGGAGGGGGGCGAGTCCTATGGCTACACCTTC. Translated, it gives CATREGGESYGYTF.

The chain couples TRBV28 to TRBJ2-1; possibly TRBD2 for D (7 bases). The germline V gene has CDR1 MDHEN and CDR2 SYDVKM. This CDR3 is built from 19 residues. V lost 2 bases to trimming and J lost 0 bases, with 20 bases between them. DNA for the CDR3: TGTGCCAGCAGTTTACCCCAGGCGGGGGCCCGCAGCTCCTACAATGAGCAGTTCTTC. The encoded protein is CASSLPQAGARSSYNEQFF.

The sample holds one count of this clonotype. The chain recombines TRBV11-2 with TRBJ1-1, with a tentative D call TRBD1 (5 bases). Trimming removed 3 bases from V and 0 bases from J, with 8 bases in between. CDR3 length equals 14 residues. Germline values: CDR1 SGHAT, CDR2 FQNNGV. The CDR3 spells CASSLTVLNTEAFF. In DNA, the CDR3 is TGTGCCAGCAGCTTGACAGTCTTGAACACTGAAGCTTTCTTT.

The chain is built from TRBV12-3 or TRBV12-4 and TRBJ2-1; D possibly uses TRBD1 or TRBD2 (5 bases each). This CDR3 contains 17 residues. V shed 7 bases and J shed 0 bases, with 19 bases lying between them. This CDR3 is CASTSSGRPLSYNEQFF. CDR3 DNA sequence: TGTGCCAGCACCTCCTCGGGACGACCTCTCTCCTACAATGAGCAGTTCTTC.

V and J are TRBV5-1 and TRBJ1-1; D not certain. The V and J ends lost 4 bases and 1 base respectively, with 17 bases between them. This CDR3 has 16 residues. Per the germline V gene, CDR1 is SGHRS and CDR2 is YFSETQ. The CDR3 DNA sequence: TGCGCCAGCAGCCTGGGTGCACCTAGCCCGAACACTGAAGCTTTCTTT. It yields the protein CASSLGAPSPNTEAFF. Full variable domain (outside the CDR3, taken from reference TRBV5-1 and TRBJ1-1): KAGVTQTPRYLIKTRGQQVTLSCSPISGHRSVSWYQQTPGQGLQFLFEYFSETQRNKGNFPGRFSGRQFSNSRSEMNVSTLELGDSALYLCASSLGAPSPNTEAFFGQGTRLTVV.

The CDR3 DNA reads as TGCAGTGCTAGCGGGGGGGCAGACAATGAGCAGTTCTTC. Translated: CSASGGADNEQFF. The rearrangement uses TRBV20-1 and TRBJ2-1; 8 bases align to TRBD2. The CDR3 runs to 13 residues. The V gene's germline CDR1 is DFQATT and CDR2 SNEGSKA (reference sequence). V lost 3 bases to trimming and J lost 5 bases; unmatched junction nucleotides: 3.

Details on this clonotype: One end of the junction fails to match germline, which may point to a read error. Written as DNA, the CDR3 is TGTGCCAGCAGGCCACTAAACAATGAGCCGTTCTTC. It encodes CASRPLNNEPFF. The chain joins TRBV7-6 to TRBJ2-1; no firm D call. The CDR3 covers 12 residues. Germline CDR1 SGHVS, CDR2 FNYEAQ. Full variable domain (remainder filled in from reference TRBV7-6 and TRBJ2-1): GAGVSQSPRYKVTKRGQDVALRCDPISGHVSLYWYRQALGQGPEFLTYFNYEAQQDKSGLPNDRFSAERPEGSISTLTIQRTEQRDSAMYRCASRPLNNEPFFGPGTRLTVL.

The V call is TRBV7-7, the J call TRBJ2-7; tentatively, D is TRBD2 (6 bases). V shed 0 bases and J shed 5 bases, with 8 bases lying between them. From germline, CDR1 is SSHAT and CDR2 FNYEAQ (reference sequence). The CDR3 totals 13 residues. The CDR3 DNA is TGTGCCAGCAGCTTAGCGCGGGGTAACGAGCAGTACTTC. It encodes CASSLARGNEQYF.

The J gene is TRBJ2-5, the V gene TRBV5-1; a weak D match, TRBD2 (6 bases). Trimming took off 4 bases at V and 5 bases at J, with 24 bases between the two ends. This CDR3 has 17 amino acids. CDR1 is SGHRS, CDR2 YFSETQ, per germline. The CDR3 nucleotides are TGCGCCAGCAGCACGAGCCAACCGGGACTCAAGGGTGAGACCCAGTACTTC. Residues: CASSTSQPGLKGETQYF. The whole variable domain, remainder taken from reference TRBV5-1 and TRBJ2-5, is KAGVTQTPRYLIKTRGQQVTLSCSPISGHRSVSWYQQTPGQGLQFLFEYFSETQRNKGNFPGRFSGRQFSNSRSEMNVSTLELGDSALYLCASSTSQPGLKGETQYFGPGTRLLVL.

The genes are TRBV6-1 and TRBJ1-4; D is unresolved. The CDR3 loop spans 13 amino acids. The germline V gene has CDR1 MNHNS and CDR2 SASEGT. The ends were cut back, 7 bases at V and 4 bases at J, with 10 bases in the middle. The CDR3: CASTTQNNEKLFF. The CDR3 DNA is TGTGCCAGCACAACACAGAATAATGAAAAACTGTTTTTT.